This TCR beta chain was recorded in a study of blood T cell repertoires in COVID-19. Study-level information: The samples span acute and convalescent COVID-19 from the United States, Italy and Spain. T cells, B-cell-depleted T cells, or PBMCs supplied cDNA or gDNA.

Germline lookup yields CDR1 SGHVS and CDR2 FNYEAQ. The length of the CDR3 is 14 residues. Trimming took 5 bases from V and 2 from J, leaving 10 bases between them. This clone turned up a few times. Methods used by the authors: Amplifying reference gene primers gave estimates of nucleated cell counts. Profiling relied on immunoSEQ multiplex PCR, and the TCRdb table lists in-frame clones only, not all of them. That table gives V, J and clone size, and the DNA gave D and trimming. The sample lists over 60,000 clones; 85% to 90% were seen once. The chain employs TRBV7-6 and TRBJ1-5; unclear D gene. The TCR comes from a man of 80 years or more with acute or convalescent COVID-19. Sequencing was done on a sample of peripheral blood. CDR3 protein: CASSPVGGNQPQHF. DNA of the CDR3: TGTGCCAGCAGCCCCGTGGGCGGCAATCAGCCCCAGCATTTT.